This T cell receptor beta chain was captured in a study of regulatory T cells in long-lasting Graves disease. Across the whole study: It was over 5 years of antithyroid drugs, with positive TSH receptor antibodies, that meant persistent Graves' disease. Findings and limits, study-wide: Rather than thyroid tissue, only peripheral blood underwent study. Favoring TRBV28, TRBJ1-2 and TRBJ2-5 was a feature seen in persistent disease.

Time point described: persistent/refractory GD, antithyroid drugs over 5 years with positive TRAb. With RNA extracted from PBMCs as input, the TCR library was made. Arm-PCR of CDR3 regions and iRepertoire HTBI primers were used to build TCR beta libraries. As handled by the study authors: Samples jointly harbored 55 to 75 TRBV and over 11 TRBJ segments. TCRdb ran MiXCR on the multiplex PCR reads and lists one entry per CDR3 protein. It is TCRdb's table, rather than the study itself, that gives the V and J calls and clone size. The sample gives about 470,000 distinct CDR3 sequences, about 20% of which show up once; 7.8% is in the top ten. With regard to this clonotype: Its matching antigen is unknown.

After removal of 4 bases from V and 5 bases from J, the junction contained 4 bases not matched to a gene. The CDR3 consists of 14 residues. Germline V gene sequence: CDR1 KGHSH, CDR2 LQKENI. This chain connects TRBV18 to TRBJ2-5; 10 bases fit TRBD1. The starting material was peripheral blood mononuclear cells (PBMCs), obtained when the disease was refractory, from a patient treated with antithyroid drugs. This sequence was found in a female donor with Graves disease. Here the CDR3 reads CASSQDRGSETQYF. DNA for the CDR3: TGTGCCAGCTCACAGGACAGGGGGTCGGAGACCCAGTACTTC.